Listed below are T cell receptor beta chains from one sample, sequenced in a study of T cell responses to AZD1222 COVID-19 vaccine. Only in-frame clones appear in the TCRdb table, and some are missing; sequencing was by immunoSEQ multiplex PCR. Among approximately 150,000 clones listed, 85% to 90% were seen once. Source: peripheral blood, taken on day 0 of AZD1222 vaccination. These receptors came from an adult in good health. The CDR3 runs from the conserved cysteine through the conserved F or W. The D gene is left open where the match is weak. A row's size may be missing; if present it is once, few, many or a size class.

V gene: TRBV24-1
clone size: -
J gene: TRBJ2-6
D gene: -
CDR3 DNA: TGTGCCACCAGTAGCCCTGGGGCCAACGTCCTGACTTTC
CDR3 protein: CATSSPGANVLTF

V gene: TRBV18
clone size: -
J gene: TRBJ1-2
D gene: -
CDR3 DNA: TGTGCCAGCTCACCCCTGCGTTTAGGGGATTATGGCTACACCTTC
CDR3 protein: CASSPLRLGDYGYTF

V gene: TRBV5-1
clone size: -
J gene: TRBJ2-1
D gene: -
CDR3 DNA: TGCGCCAGCAGCTTGGTTCGCGGCAGGAACAATGAGCAGTTCTTC
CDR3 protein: CASSLVRGRNNEQFF

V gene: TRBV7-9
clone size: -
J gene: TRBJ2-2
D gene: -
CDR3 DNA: TGTGCCAGCAGCTTAGACGGGCAGGCAGGCCTCGGGGAGCTGTTTTTT
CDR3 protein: CASSLDGQAGLGELFF

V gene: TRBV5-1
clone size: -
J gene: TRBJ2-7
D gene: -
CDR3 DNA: TGCGCCAGCAGCTTATTGGGGGACGGGACCTACGAGCAGTACTTC
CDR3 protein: CASSLLGDGTYEQYF

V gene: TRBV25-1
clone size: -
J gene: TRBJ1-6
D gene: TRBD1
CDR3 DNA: TGTGCCAGCAGTGATCCGGGACAGGGGTCACCCCTCCACTTT
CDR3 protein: CASSDPGQGSPLHF

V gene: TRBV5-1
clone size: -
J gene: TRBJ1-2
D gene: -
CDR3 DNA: TGCGCCAGCAGCTTGCCGGACACCAGGGGAGGCTACACCTTC
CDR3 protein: CASSLPDTRGGYTF

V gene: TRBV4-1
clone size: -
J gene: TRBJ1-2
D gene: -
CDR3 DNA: TGCGCCAGCAGCCGGGGGGGCAGGTCCTACACCTTC
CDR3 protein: CASSRGGRSYTF

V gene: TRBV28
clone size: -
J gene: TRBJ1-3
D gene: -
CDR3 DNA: TGTGCCAGCATCGACAGTGCTTCTGGAAACACCATATATTTT
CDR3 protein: CASIDSASGNTIYF

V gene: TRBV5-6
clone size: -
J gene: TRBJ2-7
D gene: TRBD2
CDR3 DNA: TGTGCCAGCAGCGCAAGCGGGAGGCCCTCCTACGAGCAGTACTTC
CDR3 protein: CASSASGRPSYEQYF

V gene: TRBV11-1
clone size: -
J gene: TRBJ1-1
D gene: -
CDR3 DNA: TGTGCCAGCAGCTTAGCGGTCATGAACACTGAAGCTTTCTTT
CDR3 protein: CASSLAVMNTEAFF

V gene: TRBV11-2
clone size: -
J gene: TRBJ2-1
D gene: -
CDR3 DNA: TGTGCCAGCAGCTCCCCCCGGGGTAGCGGAGCCTACAATGAGCAGTTCTTC
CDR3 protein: CASSSPRGSGAYNEQFF

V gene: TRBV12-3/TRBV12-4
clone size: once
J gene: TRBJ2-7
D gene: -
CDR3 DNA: TGTGCCAGCAGATCCGGGCCTGAGCAGTACTTC
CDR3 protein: CASRSGPEQYF

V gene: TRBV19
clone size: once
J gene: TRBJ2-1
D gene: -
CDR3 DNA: TGTGCCAGTAGTAGCGAGACCCCGAAGCCCTACAATGAGCAGTTCTTC
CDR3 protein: CASSSETPKPYNEQFF

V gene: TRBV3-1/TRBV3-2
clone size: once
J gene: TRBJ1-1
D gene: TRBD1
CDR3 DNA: TGTGCCAGTACGACAGGGGTGAACACTGAAGCTTTCTTT
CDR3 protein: CASTTGVNTEAFF

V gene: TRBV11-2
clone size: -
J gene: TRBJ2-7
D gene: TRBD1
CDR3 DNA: TGTGCCAGCAGCTTATGGGACAGGGGGGGTAACGAGCAGTACTTC
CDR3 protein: CASSLWDRGGNEQYF

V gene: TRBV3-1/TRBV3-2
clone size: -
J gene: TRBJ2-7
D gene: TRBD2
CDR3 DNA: TGTGCCAGCAGCCGGACTAGCCGCTACGAGCAGTACTTC
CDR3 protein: CASSRTSRYEQYF

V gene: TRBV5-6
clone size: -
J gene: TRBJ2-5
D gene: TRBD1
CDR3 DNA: TGTGCCAGCAGCTTCGACAGGGAAGAGACCCAGTACTTC
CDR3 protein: CASSFDREETQYF

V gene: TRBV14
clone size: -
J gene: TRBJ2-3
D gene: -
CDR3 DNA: TGTGCCAGCAGCCAAGTAACGGGAAACACAGATACGCAGTATTTT
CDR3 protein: CASSQVTGNTDTQYF

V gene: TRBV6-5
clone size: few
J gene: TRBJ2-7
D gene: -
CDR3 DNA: TGTGCCAGCAGAAACCTGGGGGCGGGAGAGCAGTACTTC
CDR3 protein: CASRNLGAGEQYF

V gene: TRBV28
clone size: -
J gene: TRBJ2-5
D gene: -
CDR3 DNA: TGTGCCAGCACGGCGGGGGAGACCCAGTACTTC
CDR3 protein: CASTAGETQYF

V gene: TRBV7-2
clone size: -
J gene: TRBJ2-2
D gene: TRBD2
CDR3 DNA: TGTGCCACCCGAGGACTAGCGGGTGTCGGGGAGCTGTTTTTT
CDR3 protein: CATRGLAGVGELFF

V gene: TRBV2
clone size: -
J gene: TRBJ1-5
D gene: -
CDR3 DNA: TGTGCCAGCAGTGGGATGGGGCAGTTGAATCAGCCCCAGCATTTT
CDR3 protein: CASSGMGQLNQPQHF

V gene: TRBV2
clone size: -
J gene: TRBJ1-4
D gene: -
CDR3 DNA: TGTGCCAGCAGTAGGACAGCCCGGGGGGAAAAACTGTTTTTT
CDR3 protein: CASSRTARGEKLFF

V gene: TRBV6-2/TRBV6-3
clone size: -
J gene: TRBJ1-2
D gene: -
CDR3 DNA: TGTGCCAGCAGTTACCTACTCGGGGCAGAGCCCTATGGCTACACCTTC
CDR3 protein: CASSYLLGAEPYGYTF

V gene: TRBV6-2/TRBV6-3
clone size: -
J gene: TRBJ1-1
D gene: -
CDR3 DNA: TGTGCCAGCAGTCCCCTGAACACTGAAGCTTTCTTT
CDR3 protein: CASSPLNTEAFF

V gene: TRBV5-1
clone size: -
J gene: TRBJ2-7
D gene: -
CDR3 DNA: TGCGCCAGCAGCTTGGACCAGACCTACGAGCAGTACTTC
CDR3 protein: CASSLDQTYEQYF

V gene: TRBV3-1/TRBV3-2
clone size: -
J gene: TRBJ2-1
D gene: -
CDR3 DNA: TGTGCCAGCAGCCAAGATCCCAGCTCCCTATACAATGAGCAGTTCTTC
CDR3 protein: CASSQDPSSLYNEQFF

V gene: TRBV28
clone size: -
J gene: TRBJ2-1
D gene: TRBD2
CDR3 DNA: TGTGCCAGCAGCCGTGGACTAGCGGGGATGAACAATGAGCAGTTCTTC
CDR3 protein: CASSRGLAGMNNEQFF

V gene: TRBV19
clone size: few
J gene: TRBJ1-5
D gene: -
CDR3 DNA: TGTGCCACCAAGGGCGAGCAGCCCCAGCATTTT
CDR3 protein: CATKGEQPQHF

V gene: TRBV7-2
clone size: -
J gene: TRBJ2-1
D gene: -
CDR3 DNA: TGTGCCAGCATACTAGGGGGGGCCGCGCAGGAGCAGTTCTTC
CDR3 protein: CASILGGAAQEQFF

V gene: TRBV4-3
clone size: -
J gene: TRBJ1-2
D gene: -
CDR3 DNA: TGCGCCAGCAGCCAAGCCCCTCAGGGGTTCTATGGCTACACCTTC
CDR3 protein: CASSQAPQGFYGYTF

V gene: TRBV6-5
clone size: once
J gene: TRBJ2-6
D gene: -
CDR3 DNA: TGTGCCAGCAGTCCGGGGCGCTCTGGGGCCAACGTCCTGACTTTC
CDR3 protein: CASSPGRSGANVLTF

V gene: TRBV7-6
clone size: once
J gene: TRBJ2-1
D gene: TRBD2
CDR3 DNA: TGTGCCAGCAGCTTAGCGAGCGGGAGAATAAATGAGCAGTTCTTC
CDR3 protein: CASSLASGRINEQFF

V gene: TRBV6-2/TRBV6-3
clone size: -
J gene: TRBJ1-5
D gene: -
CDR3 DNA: TGTGCCAGCAGTTACTCGGGGAGGGCAGGGAATCAGCCCCAGCATTTT
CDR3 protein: CASSYSGRAGNQPQHF

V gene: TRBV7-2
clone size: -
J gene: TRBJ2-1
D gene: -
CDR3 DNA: TGTGCCAGCAGCTCCGAAGGCCCTCATAGGCCCTGGGTCTTC
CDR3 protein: CASSSEGPHRPWVF

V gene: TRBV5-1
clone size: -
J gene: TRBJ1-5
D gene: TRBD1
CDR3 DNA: TGCGCCAGCAGCTTCGGGACAGATAATCAGCCCCAGCATTTT
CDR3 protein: CASSFGTDNQPQHF

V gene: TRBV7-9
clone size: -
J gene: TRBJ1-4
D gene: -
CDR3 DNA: TGTGCCAGCAGCTTAGTGGCAGATAATGAAAAACTGTTTTTT
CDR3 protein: CASSLVADNEKLFF

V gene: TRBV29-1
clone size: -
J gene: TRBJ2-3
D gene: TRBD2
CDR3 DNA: TGCAGCGCGCCGACTAGCGGGAGTGATACGCAGTATTTT
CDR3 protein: CSAPTSGSDTQYF

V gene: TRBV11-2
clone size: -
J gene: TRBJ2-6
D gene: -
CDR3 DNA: TGTGCCAGCAGTTCTCATCGCGGGACAGCTAGTCAAACTATTAAATCTGGGGCCAACGTCCTGACTTTC
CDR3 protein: CASSSHRGTASQTIKSGANVLTF

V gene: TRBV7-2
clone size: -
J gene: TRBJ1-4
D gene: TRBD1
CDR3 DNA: TGTGCCAGCGGACCAGGGGGCGGGGAAAAAAAACTGTTTTTT
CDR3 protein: CASGPGGGEKKLFF

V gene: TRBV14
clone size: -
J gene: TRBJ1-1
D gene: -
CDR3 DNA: TGTGCCAGCAGCAGAGGGACGTTGAACACTGAAGCTTTCTTT
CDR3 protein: CASSRGTLNTEAFF

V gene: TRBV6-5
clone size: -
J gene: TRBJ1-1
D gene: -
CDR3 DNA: TGTGCCAGCAGCGGACCAGGGACCACTGAAGCTTTCTTT
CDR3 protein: CASSGPGTTEAFF

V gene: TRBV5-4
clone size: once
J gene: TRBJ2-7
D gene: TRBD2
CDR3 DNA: TGTGCCAGCAGCGCGGGACTAGCGGGCGCCGTCTTC
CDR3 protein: CASSAGLAGAVF

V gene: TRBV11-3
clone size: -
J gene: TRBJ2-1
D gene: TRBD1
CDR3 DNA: TGTGCCAGCAGCCAGAATACTGGACAGGGTAGTAATGAGCAGTTCTTC
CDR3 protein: CASSQNTGQGSNEQFF